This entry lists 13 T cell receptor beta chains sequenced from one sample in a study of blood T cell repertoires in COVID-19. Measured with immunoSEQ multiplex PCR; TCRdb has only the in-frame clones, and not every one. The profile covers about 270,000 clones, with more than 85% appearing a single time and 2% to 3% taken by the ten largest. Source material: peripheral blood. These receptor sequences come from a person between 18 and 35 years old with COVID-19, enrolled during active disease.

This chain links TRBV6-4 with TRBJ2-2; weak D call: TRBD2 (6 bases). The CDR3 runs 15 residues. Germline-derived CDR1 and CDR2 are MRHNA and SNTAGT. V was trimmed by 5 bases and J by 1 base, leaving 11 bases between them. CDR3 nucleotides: TGTGCCAGCAGTCCCGGGAGCGGGAACACCGGGGAGCTGTTTTTT. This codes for CASSPGSGNTGELFF.

The CDR3 DNA sequence: TGTGCCAGCAGTTCCACAGGTTGGGAGACCCAGTACTTC. Its translation is CASSSTGWETQYF. The V gene is TRBV5-6, the J gene TRBJ2-5; D perhaps matches TRBD1 (5 bases). The CDR3 spans 13 residues. V was shortened by 5 bases and J by 5 bases, with 13 bases between the two germline ends. Germline V CDR1 and CDR2: SGHDT, YYEEEE.

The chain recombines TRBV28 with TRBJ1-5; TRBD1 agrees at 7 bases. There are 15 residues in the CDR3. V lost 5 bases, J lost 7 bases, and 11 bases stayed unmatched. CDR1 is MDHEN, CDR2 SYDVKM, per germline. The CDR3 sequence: CASSPQQDRHQPQHF. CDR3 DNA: TGTGCCAGCAGTCCTCAACAGGACAGGCACCAGCCCCAGCATTTT.

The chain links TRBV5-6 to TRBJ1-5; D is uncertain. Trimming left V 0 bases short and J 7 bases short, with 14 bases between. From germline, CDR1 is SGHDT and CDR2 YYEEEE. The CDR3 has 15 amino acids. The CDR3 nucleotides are TGTGCCAGCAGCTTGGCTGCGGCGATTAGACAGCCCCAGCATTTT. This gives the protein CASSLAAAIRQPQHF.

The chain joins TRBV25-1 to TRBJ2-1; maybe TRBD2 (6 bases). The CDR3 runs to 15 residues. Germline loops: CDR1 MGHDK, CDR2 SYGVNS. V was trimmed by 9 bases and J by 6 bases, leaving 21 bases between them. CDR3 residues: CARTTHTSPLNEQFF. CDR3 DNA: TGTGCCAGGACAACACATACTAGCCCCCTCAATGAGCAGTTCTTC.

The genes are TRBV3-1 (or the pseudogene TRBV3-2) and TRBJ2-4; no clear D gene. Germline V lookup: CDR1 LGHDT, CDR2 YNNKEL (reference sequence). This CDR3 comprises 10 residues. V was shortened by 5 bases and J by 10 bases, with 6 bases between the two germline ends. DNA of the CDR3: TGTGCCAGCAGCTGCGTGATTCAGTACTTC. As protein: CASSCVIQYF.

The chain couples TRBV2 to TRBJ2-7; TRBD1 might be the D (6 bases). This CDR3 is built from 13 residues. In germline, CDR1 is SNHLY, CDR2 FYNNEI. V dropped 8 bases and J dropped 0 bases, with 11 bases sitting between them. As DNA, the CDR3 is TGTGCCAGCCGGGACACTAGCTCCTACGAGCAGTACTTC. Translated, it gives CASRDTSSYEQYF.

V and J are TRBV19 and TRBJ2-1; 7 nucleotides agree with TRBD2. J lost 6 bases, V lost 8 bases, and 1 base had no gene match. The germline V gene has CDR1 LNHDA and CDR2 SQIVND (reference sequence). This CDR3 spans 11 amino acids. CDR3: CASWGGNEQFF. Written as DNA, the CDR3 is TGTGCCAGTTGGGGGGGCAATGAGCAGTTCTTC.

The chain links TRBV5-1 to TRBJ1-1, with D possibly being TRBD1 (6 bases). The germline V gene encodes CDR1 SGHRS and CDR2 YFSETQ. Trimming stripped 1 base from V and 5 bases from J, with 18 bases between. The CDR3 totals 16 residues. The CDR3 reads CASSLMGTTASTEAFF. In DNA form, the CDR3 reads TGCGCCAGCAGCTTGATGGGGACAACCGCGAGTACTGAAGCTTTCTTT.

The DNA of the CDR3 is TGTGCCAGCAGCTTACCGGGACACTTCCAAGAGACCCAGTACTTC. Translation: CASSLPGHFQETQYF. The rearrangement uses TRBV7-9 and TRBJ2-5; a possible D gene is TRBD1 (6 bases). The germline V gene encodes CDR1 SEHNR and CDR2 FQNEAQ (reference sequence). V was cut by 2 bases and J by 1 base, with 11 bases left in between. This CDR3 region has 15 residues.

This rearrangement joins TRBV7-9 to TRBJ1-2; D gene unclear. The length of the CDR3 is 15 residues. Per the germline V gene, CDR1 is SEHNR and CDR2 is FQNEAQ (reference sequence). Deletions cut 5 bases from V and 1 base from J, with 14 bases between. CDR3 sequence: CASSKTGRDNYGYTF. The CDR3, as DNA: TGTGCCAGCAGCAAAACCGGGCGGGATAACTATGGCTACACCTTC.

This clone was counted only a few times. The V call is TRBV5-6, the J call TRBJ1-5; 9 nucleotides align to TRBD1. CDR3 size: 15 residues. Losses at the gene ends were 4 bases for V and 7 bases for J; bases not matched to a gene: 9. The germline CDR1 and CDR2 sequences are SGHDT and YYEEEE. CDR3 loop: CASSTGTGFGQPQHF. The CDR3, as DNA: TGTGCCAGCAGCACCGGGACAGGGTTTGGGCAGCCCCAGCATTTT.

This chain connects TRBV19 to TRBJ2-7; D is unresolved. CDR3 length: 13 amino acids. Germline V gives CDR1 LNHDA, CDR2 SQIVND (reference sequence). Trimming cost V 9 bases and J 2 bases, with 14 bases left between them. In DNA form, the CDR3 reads TGTGCCAGCTCACCCCCAGGAACCTACGAGCAGTACTTC. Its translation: CASSPPGTYEQYF.